The 28 T cell receptor beta chains below were found in one sample sequenced in a study of identical twins (dated by TCRdb to the mid-2010s). The method was 5' RACE. Sequenced on an Illumina HiSeq 2000. The raw public reads went through TCRdb reprocessing: fastp at Q25, MiXCR clone calling, in-frame beta chains kept. All rows with the same CDR3 protein become a single entry with the most common DNA and genes. This sample comprises 1.5 million to 2 million distinct CDR3 sequences, around 33% of them detected only once. The ten largest account for 0.25% to 0.3% of the sample. The sequenced material came from cord blood. These receptors were taken from a newborn girl in good health.

The V gene is TRBV4-1, the J gene TRBJ1-2, with D possibly TRBD1 on 5 matching bases. This CDR3 has 13 residues. Trimming stripped 1 base from V and 4 bases from J, with 7 bases between. The V gene's germline CDR1 is MGHRA and CDR2 YSYEKL. The CDR3 DNA is TGCGCCAGCAGCCAAGGAGACAGCTATGGCTACACCTTC. Protein sequence: CASSQGDSYGYTF.

The V call is TRBV12-3 or TRBV12-4, the J call TRBJ2-5; D tentatively reads TRBD1 or TRBD2 (5 bases each). This CDR3 comprises 15 residues. The germline V and J ends were trimmed by 2 bases and 5 bases, with 15 bases remaining between them. The CDR3 here is CASSLSGTVMETQYF. The CDR3 DNA sequence: TGTGCCAGCAGTTTATCGGGGACCGTGATGGAGACCCAGTACTTC.

The chain links TRBV10-3 to TRBJ2-1, with TRBD1 matching over 9 bases. Judging by the DNA end, TRBJ2-7 fits better; the J call may be wrong. This CDR3 comprises 16 residues. Germline loops: CDR1 ENHRY, CDR2 SYGVKD. The CDR3 DNA reads TGTGCCATCAGCTCCGGGACAGGGAGCTCCTACAATGAGCAGTACTTC. Translation gives CAISSGTGSSYNEQYF.

The chain has TRBV27 and TRBJ2-7; D tentatively reads TRBD1 or TRBD2 (6 bases each). The germline gives CDR1 MNHEY, CDR2 SMNVEV (reference sequence). V lost 7 bases to trimming and J lost 0 bases, with 13 bases between them. The CDR3 is 14 amino acids. In nucleotides, the CDR3 is TGTGCCAGCAAACTAGGGGGGAACTCCTACGAGCAGTACTTC. Amino acid sequence: CASKLGGNSYEQYF.

V is TRBV18 and J is TRBJ1-5, with D perhaps TRBD1 (5 bases). The CDR3 totals 15 residues. Trimming shortened V by 3 bases and J by 4 bases, and 13 bases separated the two germline ends. The germline CDR1 and CDR2 sequences are KGHSH and LQKENI. CDR3 loop: CASSPEGKGNQPQHF. The DNA of the CDR3 is TGTGCCAGCTCACCTGAAGGGAAGGGGAATCAGCCCCAGCATTTT.

This clonotype has more than one count but fewer than ten. The rearrangement uses TRBV15 and TRBJ1-2; D remains ambiguous. V lost 0 bases to trimming and J lost 4 bases, with 12 bases between them. The CDR3 loop spans 15 amino acids. Germline V gives CDR1 LNHNV, CDR2 YYDKDF (reference sequence). CDR3 residues: CATSRELEAPYGYTF. CDR3 bases: TGTGCCACCAGCAGAGAACTCGAAGCACCCTATGGCTACACCTTC.

To note about this clonotype: Possible read error: a much larger clone is one base away. The V call is TRBV6-6, the J call TRBJ2-7; maybe TRBD1 (5 bases). This CDR3 comprises 14 residues. Germline V gene sequence: CDR1 MNHNY, CDR2 SVGAGI (reference sequence). V lost 0 bases and J lost 7, with 13 bases in between. CDR3 sequence: CASSYSGRNNEQYF. CDR3 DNA sequence: TGTGCCAGCAGTTACTCGGGGCGGAACAATGAGCAGTACTTC.

Many counts were recorded for this clonotype. The chain links TRBV4-2 to TRBJ1-2; D gene uncertain. The ends were cut back, 0 bases at V and 4 bases at J, with 12 bases in the middle. CDR1 LGHNA and CDR2 YNFKEQ come from the germline V gene. The length of the CDR3 is 15 residues. In DNA, the CDR3 is TGTGCCAGCAGCCAAGAAGGTCCCTCCCGCTATGGCTACACCTTC. Residues: CASSQEGPSRYGYTF.

The V and J genes are TRBV7-2 and TRBJ2-2; 10 nucleotides line up with TRBD2. Looked up from germline, CDR1 is SGHTA and CDR2 is FQGNSA. The length of the CDR3 is 15 residues. V trimming: 5 bases; J trimming: 8 bases; junction bases outside the gene matches: 8. The CDR3 reads CASSPGTSAPGELFF. The DNA for the CDR3 is TGTGCCAGCAGCCCGGGGACTAGCGCCCCGGGGGAGCTGTTTTTT.

This clonotype has only a few counts. The chain employs TRBV2 and TRBJ2-7; no firm D call. Gene TRBJ2-5 matches the end of the DNA better, so the J call may be wrong. Germline loops: CDR1 SNHLY, CDR2 FYNNEI. The CDR3 length is 12 residues. In nucleotides, the CDR3 is TGTGCCAGCAGTGAAGATTCAGAGACCCAGTACTTC. Encoded protein: CASSEDSETQYF.

The table lists this clonotype with a few counts. V usage is TRBV25-1 and J usage is TRBJ1-4, with D perhaps matching TRBD1 (6 bases). Trimming pared 9 bases from V and 5 bases from J, leaving 19 bases between. This CDR3 contains 15 residues. Germline V gene sequence: CDR1 MGHDK, CDR2 SYGVNS. CDR3: CASRAPGHLNEKLFF. The CDR3 DNA reads as TGTGCCAGTAGGGCCCCGGGACACCTAAATGAAAAACTGTTTTTT.

This clonotype was picked up a small number of times. A much larger clone is a single base away; this may be a read error. The CDR3 loop is CSASGETQFF. The CDR3 region has the DNA TGCAGTGCTAGTGGGGAGACCCAGTTCTTC. V is TRBV20-1 and J is TRBJ2-1; a weak D match, TRBD2 (5 bases). The CDR3 runs to 10 residues. The germline CDR1 and CDR2 sequences are DFQATT and SNEGSKA (reference sequence). V shed 3 bases and J shed 13 bases, with 10 bases lying between them.

The gene calls are TRBV28 and TRBJ2-3, with D tentatively TRBD1 or TRBD2 (5 bases each). The CDR3 contains 15 residues. Germline values: CDR1 MDHEN, CDR2 SYDVKM. V was cut by 0 bases and J by 2 bases, with 9 bases left in between. CDR3 DNA sequence: TGTGCCAGCAGTTTATGGAGGGGATACACAGATACGCAGTATTTT. It is translated as CASSLWRGYTDTQYF.

This clonotype has a handful of counts. The chain employs TRBV2 and TRBJ2-1; 7 bases line up with TRBD2. With 3 bases clipped from V and 1 base from J, the junction kept 6 bases outside the gene matches. The length of the CDR3 is 16 residues. The germline V gene has CDR1 SNHLY and CDR2 FYNNEI. The CDR3 sequence: CASSESGILSYNEQFF. Here the CDR3 DNA reads TGTGCCAGCAGTGAGAGCGGGATACTTTCCTACAATGAGCAGTTCTTC.

The V call is TRBV27, the J call TRBJ1-1, with 7 bases identical to TRBD1. Per the germline V gene, CDR1 is MNHEY and CDR2 is SMNVEV (reference sequence). CDR3 length: 15 amino acids. The trim removed 2 bases at V and 1 base at J, leaving 4 bases unmatched. The CDR3 coding sequence is TGTGCCAGCAGTTTAAGGCGACAGGGGAACACTGAAGCTTTCTTT. It is translated as CASSLRRQGNTEAFF.

The V call is TRBV4-2, the J call TRBJ1-2; D remains unclear. The V end was cut by 0 bases, the J end by 5 bases, with 16 bases between. This CDR3 has 16 residues. CDR1 is LGHNA and CDR2 is YNFKEQ in the germline V gene. Here the CDR3 DNA reads TGTGCCAGCAGCCAAGAGGTAGGGAAGAATGATTATGGCTACACCTTC. This gives the protein CASSQEVGKNDYGYTF.

Remarks on this clonotype: A much larger clone is a single base away; this may be a read error. The chain recombines TRBV29-1 with TRBJ1-2; 7 bases agree with TRBD1. V lost 6 bases and J lost 6; bases outside the gene matches: 4. The CDR3 is 11 residues long. CDR1 and CDR2 from the germline V gene are SQVTM and ANQGSEA. DNA of the CDR3: TGCAGCGTCGGGACAGACCATGGCTACACCTTC. Protein sequence: CSVGTDHGYTF.

The chain is built from TRBV10-3 and TRBJ1-2; D uncertain. Trimming pared 0 bases from V and 8 bases from J, leaving 10 bases between. The CDR3 sequence is 13 residues long. Germline V gene sequence: CDR1 ENHRY, CDR2 SYGVKD. Here the CDR3 reads CAISESPGRGYTF. The CDR3 nucleotides read TGTGCCATCAGTGAGTCCCCGGGGAGAGGCTACACCTTC.

The rearrangement joins TRBV5-5 to TRBJ1-5; D possibly corresponds to TRBD1 (6 bases). The length of the CDR3 is 13 residues. Between the trimmed V and J ends, which lost 7 bases and 4 bases, there was a span of 12 bases. Germline CDR1 reads SGHKS; CDR2 reads YYEKEE (reference sequence). The DNA for the CDR3 is TGTGCCAGCGGTTACAGGGTTAATCAGCCCCAGCATTTT. Translation gives CASGYRVNQPQHF.

This clonotype was recorded a few times. The chain uses TRBV6-5 and TRBJ1-6; perhaps TRBD1 as D (6 bases). The germline gives CDR1 MNHEY, CDR2 SVGAGI. This CDR3 has 15 residues. Trimming cost V 5 bases and J 6 bases, with 14 bases left between them. This CDR3 reads CASSQQGGGNSPLHF. Written as DNA, the CDR3 is TGTGCCAGCAGTCAACAGGGAGGAGGTAATTCACCCCTCCACTTT.

Here the CDR3 reads CASTHGLRQFF. The DNA for the CDR3 is TGTGCCAGCACTCACGGGCTACGGCAGTTCTTC. The rearrangement links TRBV28 to TRBJ2-1; unclear D gene. Trimming removed 7 bases at V and 12 bases at J, with 13 bases between. The CDR3 covers 11 residues. The germline V gene encodes CDR1 MDHEN and CDR2 SYDVKM.

In this sample, this clonotype turned up many times. This chain joins TRBV29-1 and TRBJ2-1; tentative D call: TRBD2 (5 bases). The CDR3 is 15 amino acids. CDR1 is SQVTM, CDR2 ANQGSEA, per germline. V lost 4 bases to trimming and J lost 0 bases, with 13 bases between them. For the CDR3, the DNA is TGCAGCGTTGTCCCAGCGGTGAGCTCCTACAATGAGCAGTTCTTC. It is translated as CSVVPAVSSYNEQFF.

V usage is TRBV24-1 and J usage is TRBJ2-1, with TRBD2 matching over 14 bases. Germline assignment: CDR1 KGHDR and CDR2 SFDVKD. This CDR3 has 19 amino acids. V shed 5 bases and J 1 base; nucleotides not matched to a gene: 9. CDR3 bases: TGTGCCACCAGTGCCGTCGGGACTAGCGGGAGTTGGTCCTACAATGAGCAGTTCTTC. Its protein product is CATSAVGTSGSWSYNEQFF.

This clonotype appeared a few times. Here the CDR3 DNA reads TGTGCCATCAGTGAGTCGCGACAGGGGGCCACTGAAGCTTTCTTT. Protein: CAISESRQGATEAFF. The V and J genes are TRBV10-3 and TRBJ1-1; 10 bases fit TRBD1. V lost 0 bases, J lost 4 bases, and 2 bases stayed unmatched. Per the germline V gene, CDR1 is ENHRY and CDR2 is SYGVKD. There are 15 residues in the CDR3.

This clonotype appeared a few times. J is TRBJ2-4 and V is TRBV29-1; D gene ambiguous. Germline CDR1 and CDR2: SQVTM and ANQGSEA. This CDR3 is built from 12 residues. V was clipped by 1 base and J by 4 bases, with 5 bases between them. The CDR3 DNA follows: TGCAGCGTTGAAGGGCCGAAAAACATTCAGTACTTC. Its protein is CSVEGPKNIQYF. Based on the CDR3 plus reference TRBV29-1 and TRBJ2-4, the full variable domain is SAVISQKPSRDICQRGTSLTIQCQVDSQVTMMFWYRQQPGQSLTLIATANQGSEATYESGFVIDKFPISRPNLTFSTLTVSNMSPEDSSIYLCSVEGPKNIQYFGAGTRLSVL.

This clonotype was recorded a few times. The V and J genes are TRBV3-1 and TRBJ1-2; maybe TRBD1 (5 bases). This CDR3 spans 15 amino acids. Between the trimmed V and J ends, which lost 0 bases and 7 bases, there was a span of 15 bases. From germline, CDR1 is LGHDT and CDR2 YNNKEL (reference sequence). The chain's CDR3 is CASSQDLVQGSGYTF. The CDR3, as DNA: TGTGCCAGCAGCCAAGATCTTGTTCAGGGCTCTGGCTACACCTTC.

The V gene is TRBV14, the J gene TRBJ2-1; perhaps TRBD2 as D (6 bases). V was clipped by 3 bases and J by 2 bases, with 11 bases between them. Germline V gives CDR1 SGHDN, CDR2 FVKESK. This CDR3 is built from 15 residues. CDR3 DNA sequence: TGTGCCAGCAGCCACCCTAGCGTCCCCTACAATGAGCAGTTCTTC. Protein product: CASSHPSVPYNEQFF.

This clonotype appeared a few times. The chain combines TRBV11-2 with TRBJ2-7, with 7 bases identical to TRBD1. Unmatched junction bases numbered 6, after V lost 4 bases and J lost 0 bases. Germline V CDR1 and CDR2: SGHAT, FQNNGV. There are 15 residues in the CDR3. The CDR3 nucleotides read TGTGCCAGCAGCTGGCCGGGACAGCTCTCCTACGAGCAGTACTTC. This codes for CASSWPGQLSYEQYF.